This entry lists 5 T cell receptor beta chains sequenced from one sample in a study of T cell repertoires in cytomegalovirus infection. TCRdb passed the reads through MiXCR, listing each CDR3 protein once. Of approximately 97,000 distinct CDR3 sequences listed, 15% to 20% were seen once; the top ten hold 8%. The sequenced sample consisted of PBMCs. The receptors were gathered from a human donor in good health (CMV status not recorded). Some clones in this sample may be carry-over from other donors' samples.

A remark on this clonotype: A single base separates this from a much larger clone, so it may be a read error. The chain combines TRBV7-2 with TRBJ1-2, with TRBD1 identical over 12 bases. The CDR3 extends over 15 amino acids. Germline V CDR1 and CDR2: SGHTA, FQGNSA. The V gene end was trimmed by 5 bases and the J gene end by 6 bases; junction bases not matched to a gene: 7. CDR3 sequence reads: CTSSSRDRGRHGYTF. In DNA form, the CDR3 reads TGTACCAGCAGCAGCCGGGACAGGGGGCGTCATGGCTACACCTTC.

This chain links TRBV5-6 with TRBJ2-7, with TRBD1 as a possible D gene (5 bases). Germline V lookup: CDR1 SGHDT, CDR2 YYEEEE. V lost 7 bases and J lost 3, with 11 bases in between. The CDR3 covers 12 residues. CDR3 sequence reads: CASAFDSYEQYF. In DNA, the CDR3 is TGTGCCAGCGCCTTTGACAGCTACGAGCAGTACTTC.

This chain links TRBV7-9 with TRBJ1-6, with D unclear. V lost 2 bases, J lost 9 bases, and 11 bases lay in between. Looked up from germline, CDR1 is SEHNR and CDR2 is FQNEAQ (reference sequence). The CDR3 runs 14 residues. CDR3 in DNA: TGTGCCAGCAGCTTAACGGTCCCAGGTTCACCCCTCCACTTT. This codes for CASSLTVPGSPLHF.

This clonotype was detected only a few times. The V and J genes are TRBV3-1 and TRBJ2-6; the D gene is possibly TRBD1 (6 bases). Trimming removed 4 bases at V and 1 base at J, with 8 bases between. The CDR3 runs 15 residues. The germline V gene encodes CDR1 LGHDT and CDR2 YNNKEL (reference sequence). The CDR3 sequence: CASSPTGSGANVLTF. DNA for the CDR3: TGTGCCAGCAGCCCCACAGGGTCTGGGGCCAACGTCCTGACTTTC.

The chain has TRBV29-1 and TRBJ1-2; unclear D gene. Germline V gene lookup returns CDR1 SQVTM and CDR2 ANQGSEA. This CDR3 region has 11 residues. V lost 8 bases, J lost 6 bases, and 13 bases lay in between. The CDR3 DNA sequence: TGCAGCCTTAAAGAGGGCGATGGCTACACCTTC. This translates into CSLKEGDGYTF.